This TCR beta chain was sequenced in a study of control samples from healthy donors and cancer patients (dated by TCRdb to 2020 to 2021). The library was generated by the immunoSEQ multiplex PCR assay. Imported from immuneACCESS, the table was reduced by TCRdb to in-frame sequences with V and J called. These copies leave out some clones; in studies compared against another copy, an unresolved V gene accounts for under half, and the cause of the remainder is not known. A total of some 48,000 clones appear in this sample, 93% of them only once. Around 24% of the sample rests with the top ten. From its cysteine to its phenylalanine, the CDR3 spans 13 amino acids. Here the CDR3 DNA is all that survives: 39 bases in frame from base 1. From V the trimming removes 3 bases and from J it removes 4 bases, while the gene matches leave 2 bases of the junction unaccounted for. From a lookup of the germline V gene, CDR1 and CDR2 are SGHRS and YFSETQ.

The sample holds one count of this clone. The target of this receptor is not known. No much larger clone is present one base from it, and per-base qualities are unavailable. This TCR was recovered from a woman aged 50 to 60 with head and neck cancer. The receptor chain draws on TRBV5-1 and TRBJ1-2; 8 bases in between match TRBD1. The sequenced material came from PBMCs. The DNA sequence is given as TGCGCCAGCAGCTGGGACAGGTTCTATGGCTACACCTTC. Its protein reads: CASSWDRFYGYTF.